Listed below are T cell receptor beta chains from one sample, sequenced in a study of blood T cell repertoires in COVID-19. This table comes from immunoSEQ multiplex PCR, and its TCRdb copy is limited to in-frame clones, with some not included. The table includes about 100,000 clones, approximately 86% detected once. The sequenced sample was peripheral blood. The receptors originated from a man in his sixties with acute or convalescent COVID-19. CDR3s leave out the opening cysteine and the closing phenylalanine or tryptophan.

V gene | CDR3 protein
TRBV7-2 | ASSLVTRGGETQY
TRBV5-4 | ASSWATSGGGNEQF
TRBV19 | ASSTKGAVNTEAF
TRBV6-5 | ASRPGLMNTEAF
TRBV4-1 | ASSQEGIGGALNEKLF
TRBV6-1 | ASSEQNLNTEAF
TRBV6-5 | ASSRTSEKLF
TRBV6-1 | ASSYSGTDTQY
TRBV5-1 | ASSLVGALESGYT
TRBV2 | ASKGAGGGFAEQY
TRBV12-5 | ASGSRGSVFNEQF
TRBV5-4 | ASRGTGISSYEQY
TRBV4-1 | ASSQDGRTAGRTDTQY
TRBV20-1 | SAYREREQY
TRBV18 | ASSEQGADTQY
TRBV7-6 | ASSLVPRTDGELF
TRBV19 | ASRPGRNQPQH
TRBV5-8 | ASSLDQGLDYEQY
TRBV10-3 | AISEFGRGGHWNTEAF
TRBV21-1 | ASSNRQDYGYT